One and the same sample provided the 21 T cell receptor beta chains below, sequenced in a study of blood T cell repertoires in COVID-19. Libraries were prepared by immunoSEQ multiplex PCR; TCRdb keeps only in-frame clonotypes and omits some of them. Of under 350,000 clones listed, about nine tenths are singletons. The specimen sequenced was PBMCs or T cells enriched from blood (not recorded which). Source of these receptors: a woman aged 60-70 years who had recovered from COVID-19.

The chain joins TRBV14 to TRBJ2-5, with D possibly being TRBD2 (5 bases). CDR3 size: 14 residues. V gave up 4 bases and J gave up 2 bases, with 11 bases separating them. Germline assignment: CDR1 SGHDN and CDR2 FVKESK. The CDR3 sequence is CASSPSGTQETQYF. The CDR3 region has the DNA TGTGCCAGCAGCCCGAGCGGAACTCAAGAGACCCAGTACTTC.

This clone came up a few times. The rearrangement links TRBV15 to TRBJ2-1; tentative D call: TRBD2 (7 bases). The CDR3 covers 19 residues. CDR1 and CDR2 (germline): LNHNV, YYDKDF (reference sequence). V was clipped by 0 bases and J by 6 bases, with 24 bases between them. The CDR3, as DNA: TGTGCCACCAGCAGAGATGCCCGATTGGGAATGGGGGGGGCCAATGAGCAGTTCTTC. It is translated as CATSRDARLGMGGANEQFF.

The chain links TRBV19 to TRBJ2-7; 7 bases fit TRBD2. The CDR3 spans 14 residues. V dropped 5 bases and J dropped 7; count of bases not matched to a gene: 11. CDR1 is LNHDA, CDR2 SQIVND, per germline (reference sequence). CDR3 sequence reads: CASSWTSAGEEQYF. In DNA form, the CDR3 reads TGTGCCAGTAGTTGGACCTCGGCGGGAGAAGAGCAGTACTTC.

The rearrangement joins TRBV5-1 to TRBJ2-5, with TRBD2 identical over 7 bases. V gave up 4 bases and J gave up 4 bases; unmatched junction bases: 7. This CDR3 is 14 amino acids long. Germline V gene sequence: CDR1 SGHRS, CDR2 YFSETQ. CDR3 loop: CASSQSGEGETQYF. As DNA, the CDR3 is TGCGCCAGCAGCCAGTCCGGGGAGGGAGAGACCCAGTACTTC.

The rearrangement uses TRBV19 and TRBJ2-7; possible D gene TRBD2, 6 bases. This CDR3 has 11 residues. Germline assignment: CDR1 LNHDA and CDR2 SQIVND (reference sequence). The germline V and J ends were trimmed by 9 bases and 7 bases, with 13 bases remaining between them. The CDR3: CASRRGLEQYF. Here the CDR3 DNA reads TGTGCCAGCAGACGGGGGTTGGAGCAGTACTTC. The full variable domain, completed using reference TRBV19 and TRBJ2-7, is DGGITQSPKYLFRKEGQNVTLSCEQNLNHDAMYWYRQDPGQGLRLIYYSQIVNDFQKGDIAEGYSVSREKKESFPLTVTSAQKNPTAFYLCASRRGLEQYFGPGTRLTVT.

The chain employs TRBV28 and TRBJ1-2; D perhaps matches TRBD1 (6 bases). With 5 bases removed from V and 4 bases from J, the gap between germline ends came to 17 bases. This CDR3 region has 15 residues. From germline, CDR1 is MDHEN and CDR2 SYDVKM. The CDR3 sequence is CASSRGVGGGYGYTF. In nucleotides, the CDR3 is TGTGCCAGCAGTAGAGGCGTGGGAGGGGGCTATGGCTACACCTTC.

CDR3 residues: CAWRGTSGLLGTQYF. The CDR3 DNA reads TGTGCCTGGAGAGGGACTAGCGGGCTCTTGGGGACCCAGTACTTC. The chain couples TRBV30 to TRBJ2-5, with TRBD2 identical over 12 bases. Germline assignment: CDR1 GTSNPN and CDR2 SVGIG (reference sequence). The CDR3 runs 15 residues. With V trimmed by 3 bases and J by 7 bases, 9 bases remained unmatched.

The J gene is TRBJ1-1, the V gene TRBV2; D might be TRBD1 (6 bases). Germline values: CDR1 SNHLY, CDR2 FYNNEI. V shed 6 bases and J shed 4 bases, with 12 bases lying between them. The CDR3 totals 13 residues. This CDR3 reads CASRFDRTTEAFF. As DNA, the CDR3 is TGTGCCAGCAGGTTTGACAGGACCACTGAAGCTTTCTTT.

The V gene is TRBV5-1, the J gene TRBJ2-1, with D possibly matching TRBD2 (5 bases). The V and J ends lost 2 bases and 5 bases respectively, with 8 bases between them. The CDR3 is 13 amino acids. CDR1 and CDR2 from the germline V gene are SGHRS and YFSETQ. The CDR3 bases are TGCGCCAGCAGCTTCACCGGGGACAATGAGCAGTTCTTC. Protein sequence: CASSFTGDNEQFF.

The chain links TRBV29-1 to TRBJ2-5, with 7 bases identical to TRBD1. Germline CDR1 reads SQVTM; CDR2 reads ANQGSEA. V dropped 2 bases and J dropped 5; count of bases not matched to a gene: 2. The CDR3 runs to 12 residues. CDR3 sequence (DNA): TGCAGCGTTGAACAGGGGGATGAGACCCAGTACTTC. It codes for CSVEQGDETQYF. Looking up the rest from reference TRBV29-1 and TRBJ2-5 gives the full variable domain: SAVISQKPSRDICQRGTSLTIQCQVDSQVTMMFWYRQQPGQSLTLIATANQGSEATYESGFVIDKFPISRPNLTFSTLTVSNMSPEDSSIYLCSVEQGDETQYFGPGTRLLVL.

The genes are TRBV5-1 and TRBJ2-2, with 9 bases aligning to TRBD2. The CDR3 totals 16 residues. Losses at the gene ends were 0 bases for V and 4 bases for J; bases not matched to a gene: 4. Looked up from germline, CDR1 is SGHRS and CDR2 is YFSETQ. The CDR3 is CASSLAGTSSTGELFF. The CDR3 DNA reads TGCGCCAGCAGCTTGGCCGGGACTAGCTCCACCGGGGAGCTGTTTTTT. The full variable domain, its missing parts supplied by reference TRBV5-1 and TRBJ2-2, is KAGVTQTPRYLIKTRGQQVTLSCSPISGHRSVSWYQQTPGQGLQFLFEYFSETQRNKGNFPGRFSGRQFSNSRSEMNVSTLELGDSALYLCASSLAGTSSTGELFFGEGSRLTVL.

Worth noting for this clone: Other DNA sequences in this sample translate to the same CDR3. The rearrangement links TRBV5-1 to TRBJ1-4; possibly TRBD1 for D (5 bases). Germline CDR1 and CDR2: SGHRS and YFSETQ. This CDR3 comprises 14 residues. The V end was cut by 4 bases, the J end by 2 bases, with 9 bases between. The DNA of the CDR3 is TGCGCCAGCAGCCGAGACAGTACTAATGAAAAACTGTTTTTT. Translated, it gives CASSRDSTNEKLFF.

The rearrangement links TRBV7-9 to TRBJ2-2; no firm D call. Germline loops: CDR1 SEHNR, CDR2 FQNEAQ (reference sequence). The ends were cut back, 1 base at V and 4 bases at J, with 7 bases in the middle. This CDR3 contains 14 residues. CDR3 bases: TGTGCCAGCAGCTTAGGACTCGGCACCGGGGAGCTGTTTTTT. Protein product: CASSLGLGTGELFF.

CDR3 DNA sequence: TGTGCCAGCAGGCTATCTCACCAGGGGGCCTATGGCTACACCTTC. Translating gives CASRLSHQGAYGYTF. V usage is TRBV6-5 and J usage is TRBJ1-2, with 8 bases matching TRBD1. This CDR3 has 15 residues. The V gene's germline CDR1 is MNHEY and CDR2 SVGAGI. The junction had 10 bases not matched to a gene; V was cut back by 6 bases and J by 4 bases.

V usage is TRBV9 and J usage is TRBJ2-1, with 8 bases fitting TRBD1. Germline CDR1 reads SGDLS; CDR2 reads YYNGEE. This CDR3 contains 15 residues. J was trimmed by 9 bases and V by 0 bases; bases with no gene match: 8. CDR3 residues: CASSVEDQGASEQFF. DNA for the CDR3: TGTGCCAGCAGCGTAGAAGATCAGGGGGCCAGTGAGCAGTTCTTC.

The rearrangement joins TRBV2 to TRBJ1-2, with 10 nucleotides matching TRBD1. The CDR3 extends over 13 amino acids. The ends lost 7 bases at V and 6 bases at J; junction bases unmatched: 5. Germline V gene lookup returns CDR1 SNHLY and CDR2 FYNNEI. Here the CDR3 reads CASNRDRGDGYTF. The CDR3 coding sequence is TGTGCCAGCAACCGGGACAGGGGCGATGGCTACACCTTC.

This chain joins TRBV18 and TRBJ2-2; D perhaps matches TRBD1 (5 bases). The CDR3 extends over 15 amino acids. The germline CDR1 and CDR2 sequences are KGHSH and LQKENI. The V end was cut by 8 bases, the J end by 0 bases, with 13 bases between. The CDR3 DNA is TGTGCCAGCCAGGGTTATACTACGAACACCGGGGAGCTGTTTTTT. Translation: CASQGYTTNTGELFF. The complete variable domain, with remaining parts taken from reference TRBV18 and TRBJ2-2, reads NAGVMQNPRHLVRRRGQEARLRCSPMKGHSHVYWYRQLPEEGLKFMVYLQKENIIDESGMPKERFSAEFPKEGPSILRIQQVVRGDSAAYFCASQGYTTNTGELFFGEGSRLTVL.

The V and J genes are TRBV28 and TRBJ2-3; D is unresolved. The CDR3 covers 15 residues. Germline V gene sequence: CDR1 MDHEN, CDR2 SYDVKM. The V and J ends lost 7 bases and 6 bases respectively, with 20 bases between them. CDR3 protein: CASTLIGRGRDTQYF. Here the CDR3 DNA reads TGTGCCAGCACCCTTATTGGCAGAGGCCGGGATACGCAGTATTTT.

The chain employs TRBV5-4 and TRBJ2-3; 12 nucleotides agree with TRBD2. CDR3 length: 18 amino acids. Per the germline V gene, CDR1 is SGHNT and CDR2 is YYREEE (reference sequence). The junction had 12 bases not matched to a gene; V was cut back by 4 bases and J by 3 bases. The CDR3 spells CASSPIDTSGGYTDTQYF. The CDR3 DNA sequence: TGTGCCAGCAGCCCGATCGATACTAGCGGGGGGTATACAGATACGCAGTATTTT.

The rearrangement joins TRBV9 to TRBJ2-7; TRBD2 might be the D (6 bases). Deletions cut 3 bases from V and 5 bases from J, with 15 bases between. The germline V gene encodes CDR1 SGDLS and CDR2 YYNGEE. The length of the CDR3 is 14 residues. The CDR3 protein is CASSDGGVVNEQYF. The CDR3, as DNA: TGTGCCAGCAGCGATGGCGGGGTCGTCAACGAGCAGTACTTC.

The chain joins TRBV5-1 to TRBJ2-2, with D uncertain. CDR3 size: 13 residues. Germline V gene data show CDR1 as SGHRS and CDR2 as YFSETQ. V was clipped by 1 base and J by 8 bases, with 9 bases between them. The CDR3 reads CASSLTVAGELFF. As DNA, the CDR3 is TGCGCCAGCAGCTTGACGGTAGCAGGGGAGCTGTTTTTT.